The 18 T cell receptor beta chains below were found in one sample sequenced in a study of T cell responses to AZD1222 COVID-19 vaccine. Clones were sequenced by immunoSEQ multiplex PCR, and TCRdb holds only the in-frame ones, with some missing. Of 95,000 to 150,000 clones listed, 80% to 90% are singletons. The input for sequencing was peripheral blood, taken on day 0 of AZD1222 vaccination. The receptor source for this set is an adult in good health.

This chain uses TRBV24-1 with TRBJ2-2; 7 bases map to TRBD1. This CDR3 region has 17 residues. Germline CDR1 KGHDR, CDR2 SFDVKD. The V and J ends lost 4 bases and 3 bases, in that order; junction bases with no gene match: 10. CDR3 bases: TGTGCCACCAGTGACCCTACAGGGGACCTGGACACCGGGGAGCTGTTTTTT. Protein: CATSDPTGDLDTGELFF.

V is TRBV28 and J is TRBJ1-1, with D possibly being TRBD1 (6 bases). The length of the CDR3 is 14 residues. The germline V and J ends were trimmed by 7 bases and 6 bases, with 18 bases remaining between them. The germline CDR1 and CDR2 sequences are MDHEN and SYDVKM. The CDR3: CASTRGGSRAEAFF. The CDR3 region has the DNA TGTGCCAGCACCCGGGGGGGCTCTCGAGCTGAAGCTTTCTTT.

The rearrangement joins TRBV9 to TRBJ1-2; 8 bases agree with TRBD1. Germline loops: CDR1 SGDLS, CDR2 YYNGEE. CDR3 length: 14 amino acids. V was pared by 4 bases and J by 1 base, with 3 bases of the junction left unmatched. The CDR3 region has the DNA TGTGCCAGCAGCAGGACAGGGTTTAACTATGGCTACACCTTC. It is translated as CASSRTGFNYGYTF. Full variable domain (remainder filled in from reference TRBV9 and TRBJ1-2): DSGVTQTPKHLITATGQRVTLRCSPRSGDLSVYWYQQSLDQGLQFLIQYYNGEERAKGNILERFSAQQFPDLHSELNLSSLELGDSALYFCASSRTGFNYGYTFGSGTRLTVV.

The chain uses TRBV5-6 and TRBJ1-1; D gene ambiguous. This CDR3 has 17 amino acids. Germline CDR1 and CDR2: SGHDT and YYEEEE. The germline V and J ends were trimmed by 1 base and 6 bases, with 22 bases remaining between them. CDR3 nucleotides: TGTGCCAGCAGCTTGTGGACTAGCTTCTCAACACTGGCTGAAGCTTTCTTT. Translating gives CASSLWTSFSTLAEAFF.

The V call is TRBV6-4, the J call TRBJ2-6; no reliable D call. The germline gives CDR1 MRHNA, CDR2 SNTAGT. CDR3 length: 13 residues. The V end lost 4 bases, the J end lost 4 bases, and 5 bases lay between the germline ends. The CDR3 here is CASSGSGANVLTF. CDR3 DNA: TGTGCCAGCAGTGGATCCGGGGCCAACGTCCTGACTTTC.

This clone was detected once. The chain joins TRBV28 to TRBJ1-3, with 9 bases that match TRBD1. CDR1 is MDHEN and CDR2 is SYDVKM in the germline V gene. The CDR3 runs to 17 residues. J was trimmed by 4 bases and V by 5 bases; bases with no gene match: 12. CDR3 region: CASSGARDRVSGNTIYF. In nucleotides, the CDR3 is TGTGCCAGCAGTGGAGCCCGGGACAGGGTCTCGGGAAACACCATATATTTT.

V and J are TRBV5-4 and TRBJ2-3, with D possibly being TRBD2 (6 bases). This CDR3 region has 15 residues. The V and J ends lost 4 bases and 5 bases respectively, with 17 bases between them. Germline CDR1 reads SGHNT; CDR2 reads YYREEE (reference sequence). The CDR3 region is CASSPRDEGGDTQYF. CDR3 nucleotide sequence: TGTGCCAGCAGCCCCCGGGACGAGGGAGGAGATACGCAGTATTTT.

The chain has TRBV15 and TRBJ1-5, with D perhaps TRBD1 (5 bases). CDR1 and CDR2 (germline): LNHNV, YYDKDF (reference sequence). The CDR3 runs 15 residues. With 3 bases removed from V and 7 bases from J, the gap between germline ends came to 16 bases. CDR3 region: CATSRGEGAGQPQHF. CDR3 nucleotide sequence: TGTGCCACCAGCAGGGGGGAAGGAGCAGGACAGCCCCAGCATTTT.

The chain links TRBV4-1 to TRBJ2-7; D is uncertain. Germline CDR1 is MGHRA and CDR2 is YSYEKL. The CDR3 spans 13 residues. The V end lost 0 bases, the J end lost 0 bases, and 3 bases lay between the germline ends. The CDR3 DNA sequence: TGCGCCAGCAGCCAAGAGACCTCCTACGAGCAGTACTTC. Its translation: CASSQETSYEQYF.

V is TRBV24-1 and J is TRBJ2-7; weak D call: TRBD2 (6 bases). This CDR3 region has 15 residues. Germline CDR1 KGHDR, CDR2 SFDVKD. Trimming removed 4 bases from V and 0 bases from J, with 12 bases in between. CDR3 DNA: TGTGCCACCAGTGAAACGGGAGTCTTCTCCTACGAGCAGTACTTC. Amino acid sequence: CATSETGVFSYEQYF.

The V call is TRBV7-9, the J call TRBJ2-7; D perhaps matches TRBD2 (6 bases). The germline CDR1 and CDR2 sequences are SEHNR and FQNEAQ (reference sequence). The V gene lost 5 bases and the J gene lost 0 bases, with 17 bases spanning the gap. This CDR3 is built from 16 residues. The DNA of the CDR3 is TGTGCCAGCAGCGGCCCGGGACTTAGAAGCTCCTACGAGCAGTACTTC. Translated: CASSGPGLRSSYEQYF.

CDR3 sequence reads: CASSQGVPAIVYNEQFF. Here the CDR3 DNA reads TGTGCCAGCAGCCAAGGAGTCCCCGCGATAGTTTACAATGAGCAGTTCTTC. The rearrangement joins TRBV14 to TRBJ2-1; D gene unclear. Germline CDR1 and CDR2: SGHDN and FVKESK. Between the trimmed V and J ends, which lost 1 base and 4 bases, there was a span of 17 bases. The CDR3 covers 17 residues.

In DNA form, the CDR3 reads TGTGCCAGCAGTCCGCTAGAGATAATGCGGGACAGGATAAGAAATGAGCAGTTCTTC. It codes for CASSPLEIMRDRIRNEQFF. The chain couples TRBV27 to TRBJ2-1; 8 bases map to TRBD1. CDR1 and CDR2 from the germline V gene are MNHEY and SMNVEV (reference sequence). The length of the CDR3 is 19 residues. V lost 5 bases to trimming and J lost 7 bases; unmatched junction nucleotides: 22.

CDR3 loop: CASSKVPGRKKQYF. The CDR3 DNA is TGTGCCAGCAGCAAAGTCCCGGGACGTAAGAAGCAGTACTTC. The genes are TRBV21-1 and TRBJ2-4. TRBV21-1 is recorded as a pseudogene. The CDR3 covers 14 residues.

The chain carries TRBV9 and TRBJ1-2; 11 bases fit TRBD1. From germline, CDR1 is SGDLS and CDR2 YYNGEE. Germline trimming cut 2 bases from V and 5 bases from J; bases unmatched to any gene: 8. The CDR3 has 16 residues. The CDR3 sequence is CASSVGQGASWYGYTF. As DNA, the CDR3 is TGTGCCAGCAGCGTCGGACAGGGGGCATCTTGGTATGGCTACACCTTC.

This chain links TRBV27 with TRBJ1-3; no definite D call. Germline V gives CDR1 MNHEY, CDR2 SMNVEV (reference sequence). With 6 bases removed from V and 4 bases from J, the gap between germline ends came to 13 bases. This CDR3 contains 14 residues. The CDR3 DNA reads TGTGCCAGCAGCCCTTGGGGTGGGGGAAACACCATATATTTT. Its protein product is CASSPWGGGNTIYF.

This clone was detected only a few times. This chain connects TRBV7-9 to TRBJ1-2; D might be TRBD1 (6 bases). This CDR3 has 16 amino acids. CDR1 is SEHNR, CDR2 FQNEAQ, per germline (reference sequence). The germline V and J ends were trimmed by 5 bases and 4 bases, with 20 bases remaining between them. CDR3 in amino acids: CASSPLGGAGFYGYTF. The CDR3 region has the DNA TGTGCCAGCAGCCCACTCGGGGGCGCGGGGTTCTATGGCTACACCTTC.

The V gene is TRBV7-9, the J gene TRBJ2-7; D unresolved. V lost 7 bases to trimming and J lost 7 bases, with 14 bases between them. The CDR3 has 12 amino acids. Germline V gene data show CDR1 as SEHNR and CDR2 as FQNEAQ (reference sequence). The CDR3 loop reads CASTVQMDEQYF. CDR3 nucleotide sequence: TGTGCCAGCACCGTTCAGATGGATGAGCAGTACTTC.